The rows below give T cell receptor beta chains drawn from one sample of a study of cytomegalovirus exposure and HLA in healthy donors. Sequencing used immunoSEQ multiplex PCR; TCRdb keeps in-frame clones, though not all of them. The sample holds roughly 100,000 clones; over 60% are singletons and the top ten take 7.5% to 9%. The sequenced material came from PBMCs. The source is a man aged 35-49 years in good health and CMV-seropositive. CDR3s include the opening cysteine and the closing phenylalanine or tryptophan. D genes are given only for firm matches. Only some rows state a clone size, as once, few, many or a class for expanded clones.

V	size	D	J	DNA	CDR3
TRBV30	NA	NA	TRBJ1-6	TGTGCCTGGAGTCGTAGGACACCTCTAGGAGATTCGAATTCACCCCTCCACTTT	CAWSRRTPLGDSNSPLHF
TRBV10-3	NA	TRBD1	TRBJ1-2	TGTGCCACCTACGGGACAGACAAAAGGGACTATGGCTACACCTTC	CATYGTDKRDYGYTF
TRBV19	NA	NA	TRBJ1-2	TGTGCCAGTTCAGGTACAGCTAACTATGGCTACACCTTC	CASSGTANYGYTF
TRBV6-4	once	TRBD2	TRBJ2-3	TGTGCCAGCAGTTCTAGCGGGAGCACAGATACGCAGTATTTT	CASSSSGSTDTQYF
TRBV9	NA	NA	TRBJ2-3	TGTGCCAGCAGCCGATTTCAAGCGGTAAACACAGATACGCAGTATTTT	CASSRFQAVNTDTQYF
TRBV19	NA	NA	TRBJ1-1	TGTGCCAGTAGTCTCAACACTGAAGCTTTCTTT	CASSLNTEAFF
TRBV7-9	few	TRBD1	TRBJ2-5	TGTGCCAGCAGCCCCTCTGGGACAGGGGGAAAAGAGACCCAGTACTTC	CASSPSGTGGKETQYF
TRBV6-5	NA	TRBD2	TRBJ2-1	TGTGCCAGCAGGCCGGGACTAGCCCGCAATGAGCAGTTCTTC	CASRPGLARNEQFF
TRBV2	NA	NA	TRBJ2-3	TGTGCCAGCAGTGGACAGAGGTCTGATACGCAGTATTTT	CASSGQRSDTQYF
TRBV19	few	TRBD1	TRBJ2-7	TGTGCCAGTAGTATCCGGGACAGGGGCTCCTACGAGCAGTACTTC	CASSIRDRGSYEQYF
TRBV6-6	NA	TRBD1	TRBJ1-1	TGTGCCAGCAGGGGCACAGGGGTGTCTGAAGCTTTCTTT	CASRGTGVSEAFF
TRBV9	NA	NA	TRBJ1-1	TGTGCCAGCAGCGTAGATATCCGAACAAGTGAAGCTTTCTTT	CASSVDIRTSEAFF
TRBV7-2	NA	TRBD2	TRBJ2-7	TGTGCCAGCAGCTTAAGCGGGGGAGGGACCTACGAGCAGTACTTC	CASSLSGGGTYEQYF
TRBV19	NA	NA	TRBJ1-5	TGTGCCAGTAGTTTCAGGACCGCGGTCGGAGGGCAGCCCCAGCATTTT	CASSFRTAVGGQPQHF
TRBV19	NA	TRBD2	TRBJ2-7	TGTGCCAGTAGCATTCTGGCGGGAGCGCGCTCCTACGAGCAGTACTTC	CASSILAGARSYEQYF
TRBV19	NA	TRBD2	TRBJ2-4	TGTGCCAGTAATACGGGGAGGGGAAAAAACATTCAGTACTTC	CASNTGRGKNIQYF
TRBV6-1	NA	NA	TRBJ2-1	TGTGCCAGCAGCCCGGGGTTTTACAATGAGCAGTTCTTC	CASSPGFYNEQFF
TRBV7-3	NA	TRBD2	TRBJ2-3	TGTGCCAGCAGCCAGCGGACTAGCGGGGGCACAGATACGCAGTATTTT	CASSQRTSGGTDTQYF
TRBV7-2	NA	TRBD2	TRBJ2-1	TGTGCCAGCAGCCCTCAGACTAGCGGGGGTTTCGATGAGCAGTTCTTC	CASSPQTSGGFDEQFF
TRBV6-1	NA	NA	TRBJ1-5	TGTGCCAGCAGTAATGGACAGCGCAATCAGCCCCAGCATTTT	CASSNGQRNQPQHF
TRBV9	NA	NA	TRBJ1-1	TGTGCCAGCAGCGTATCAGTAGCCGGCACTGAAGCTTTCTTT	CASSVSVAGTEAFF
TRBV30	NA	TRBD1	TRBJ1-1	TGTGCCTGGAGCAATAGGGGGCTCGGCGACACTGAAGCTTTCTTT	CAWSNRGLGDTEAFF
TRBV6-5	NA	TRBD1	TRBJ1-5	TGTGCCAGCAGTTACGACAGGGATAGGCAGCCCCAGCATTTT	CASSYDRDRQPQHF
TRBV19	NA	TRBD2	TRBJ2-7	TGTGCCAGTAGCACGACTGGGGTAGCGGGGGTCCACTACGAGCAGTACTTC	CASSTTGVAGVHYEQYF
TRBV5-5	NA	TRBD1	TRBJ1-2	TGTGCCAGCAGCTTGGATCTCTCAACAGGGGCCCCTCATGGCTACACCTTC	CASSLDLSTGAPHGYTF
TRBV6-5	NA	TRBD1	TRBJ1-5	TGTGCCAGCAGTTACGACAGGGGCGGCAATCAGCCCCAGCATTTT	CASSYDRGGNQPQHF
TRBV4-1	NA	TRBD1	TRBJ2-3	TGCGCCAGCAGCCGACGGGACAGGGGGCTGTCAGATACGCAGTATTTT	CASSRRDRGLSDTQYF
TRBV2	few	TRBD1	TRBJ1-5	TGTGCCAGCAGTGTCCAGGGGCAGGGGGTGCAGCCCCAGCATTTT	CASSVQGQGVQPQHF
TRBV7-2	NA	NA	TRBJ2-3	TGTGCCAGCAGCTCCCAACCGCGGGGGCGCACAGATACGCAGTATTTT	CASSSQPRGRTDTQYF
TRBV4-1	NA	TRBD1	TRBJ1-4	TGCGCCAGCAGCTTTTTACCGGGACAGGGTGACCTCGGGAAGGAAAAACTGTTTTTT	CASSFLPGQGDLGKEKLFF
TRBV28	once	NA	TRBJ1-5	TGTGCCAGCAGTTTTCGGGATAGCAATCAGCCCCAGCATTTT	CASSFRDSNQPQHF
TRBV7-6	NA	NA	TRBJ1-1	TGTGCCAGCAGCTTAGCTTTCCCCATGAACACTGAAGCTTTCTTT	CASSLAFPMNTEAFF
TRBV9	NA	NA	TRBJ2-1	TGTGCCAGCAGCGTAGCCCTGAAGGAGCGGAATGAGCAGTTCTTC	CASSVALKERNEQFF
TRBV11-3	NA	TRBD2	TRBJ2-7	TGTGCCAGCAGCAATCCGGGACTAGCGGCCGAGCAGTACTTC	CASSNPGLAAEQYF
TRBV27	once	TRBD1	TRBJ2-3	TGTGCCAGCAGTCTCCGGACAGGGGCCTTTTTTACGCAGTATTTT	CASSLRTGAFFTQYF
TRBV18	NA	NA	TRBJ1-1	TGTGCCAGCTCAAGGGGTCTTGTAGGGAACACTGAAGCTTTCTTT	CASSRGLVGNTEAFF
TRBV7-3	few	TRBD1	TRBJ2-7	TGTGCCAGCAGCCGAACCGGGACAGGGCAACAGCAGTACTTC	CASSRTGTGQQQYF
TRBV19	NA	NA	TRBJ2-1	TGTGCCAGCTCTAATGGGCCCAATGAGCAGTTCTTC	CASSNGPNEQFF
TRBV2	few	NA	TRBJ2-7	TGTGCCAGCCACCCATGGACAGTCTACGAGCAGTACTTC	CASHPWTVYEQYF
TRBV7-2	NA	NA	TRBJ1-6	TGTGCCAGCAGCCTCCATAGCTCCTATAATTCACCCCTCCACTTT	CASSLHSSYNSPLHF
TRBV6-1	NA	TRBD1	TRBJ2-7	TGTGCCAGCAACGGAGGGGACAGGATCAACGAGCAGTACTTC	CASNGGDRINEQYF
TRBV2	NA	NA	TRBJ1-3	TGTGCCAGCAGCACAGACAAGGGGTCCGGAAACACCATATATTTT	CASSTDKGSGNTIYF
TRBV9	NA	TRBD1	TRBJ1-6	TGTGCCAGCAGCTCCCGGGACAGGGGGCCTAATTCACCCCTCCACTTT	CASSSRDRGPNSPLHF
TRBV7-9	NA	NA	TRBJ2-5	TGTGCCAGCAGCTTATGGGCCCGGGGGGCCGAGTCGGAGACCCAGTACTTC	CASSLWARGAESETQYF
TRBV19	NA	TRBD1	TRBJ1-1	TGTGCCAGTAGTAGGACAGGAGGGGGAACTGAAGCTTTCTTT	CASSRTGGGTEAFF
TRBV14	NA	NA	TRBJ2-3	TGTGCCAGCAGCCAAGATGGAGATAGGGCAGGGTGGATTTCGACAGATACGCAGTATTTT	CASSQDGDRAGWISTDTQYF
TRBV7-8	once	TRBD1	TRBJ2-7	TGTGCCAGCAGCTTTGGTTTACCGGGACAGGGGACCTACGAGCAGTACTTC	CASSFGLPGQGTYEQYF
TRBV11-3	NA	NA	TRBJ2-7	TGTGCCAGCAGCTGGACAGCGGACGAGCAGTACTTC	CASSWTADEQYF